These 4 T cell receptor beta chains originate from one sample sequenced in a study of T cells after yellow fever vaccination. TCRdb fed the 5' RACE reads into MiXCR, producing one record per CDR3 protein. The table records nearly 550,000 distinct CDR3 sequences, 15% to 20% of them present only once. The input for sequencing was PBMCs, taken 15 days after the yellow fever booster vaccination. The receptors shown here come from a man younger than 40 who received the YFV17D yellow fever vaccine.

The rearrangement joins TRBV7-2 to TRBJ2-5, with 12 positions matching TRBD2. CDR3 length equals 14 residues. In germline, CDR1 is SGHTA, CDR2 FQGNSA. The J segment lost 4 bases and the V segment lost 5 bases, leaving 2 bases of the junction unmatched. The CDR3 protein is CASSRTSGIETQYF. CDR3 bases: TGTGCCAGCAGCCGGACTAGCGGGATAGAGACCCAGTACTTC.

This chain links TRBV20-1 with TRBJ1-1; 7 positions agree with TRBD1. The CDR3 loop spans 14 amino acids. J lost 5 bases, V lost 5 bases, and 11 bases had no gene match. CDR1 and CDR2 from the germline V gene are DFQATT and SNEGSKA (reference sequence). CDR3 coding DNA: TGCAGTGCTCCTCTTGTAGGGGGCTTTACTGAAGCTTTCTTT. Its translation: CSAPLVGGFTEAFF.

The J gene is TRBJ2-1, the V gene TRBV7-2; 11 nucleotides line up with TRBD2. Losses at the gene ends were 1 base for V and 8 bases for J; bases not matched to a gene: 7. This CDR3 is 16 amino acids long. In germline, CDR1 is SGHTA, CDR2 FQGNSA. This CDR3 is CASSLDVGTSGDEQFF. CDR3 nucleotides: TGTGCCAGCAGCTTAGACGTGGGGACTAGCGGTGATGAGCAGTTCTTC.

This sequence joins TRBV5-1 and TRBJ2-1; 8 positions match TRBD2. The CDR3 is made up of 15 amino acids. Germline CDR1 is SGHRS and CDR2 is YFSETQ. The V segment lost 1 base and the J segment 7 bases; nucleotides outside the gene matches: 7. CDR3 sequence (DNA): TGCGCCAGCAGCTTGTCCCTAGCGGGTGAAAATGAGCAGTTCTTC. It encodes CASSLSLAGENEQFF. Together with reference TRBV5-1 and TRBJ2-1, the CDR3 gives the full variable domain: KAGVTQTPRYLIKTRGQQVTLSCSPISGHRSVSWYQQTPGQGLQFLFEYFSETQRNKGNFPGRFSGRQFSNSRSEMNVSTLELGDSALYLCASSLSLAGENEQFFGPGTRLTVL.